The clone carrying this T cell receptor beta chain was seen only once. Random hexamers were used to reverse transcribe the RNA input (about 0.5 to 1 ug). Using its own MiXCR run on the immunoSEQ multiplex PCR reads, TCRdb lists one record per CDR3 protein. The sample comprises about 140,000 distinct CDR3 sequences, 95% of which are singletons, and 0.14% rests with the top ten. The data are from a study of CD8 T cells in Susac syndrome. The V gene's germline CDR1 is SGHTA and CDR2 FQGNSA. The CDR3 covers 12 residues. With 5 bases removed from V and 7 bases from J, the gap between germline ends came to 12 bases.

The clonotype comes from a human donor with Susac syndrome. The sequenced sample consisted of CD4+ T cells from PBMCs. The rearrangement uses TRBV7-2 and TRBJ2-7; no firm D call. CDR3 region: CASSQTGQEQYF. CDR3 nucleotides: TGTGCCAGCAGCCAGACCGGCCAGGAGCAGTACTTC.